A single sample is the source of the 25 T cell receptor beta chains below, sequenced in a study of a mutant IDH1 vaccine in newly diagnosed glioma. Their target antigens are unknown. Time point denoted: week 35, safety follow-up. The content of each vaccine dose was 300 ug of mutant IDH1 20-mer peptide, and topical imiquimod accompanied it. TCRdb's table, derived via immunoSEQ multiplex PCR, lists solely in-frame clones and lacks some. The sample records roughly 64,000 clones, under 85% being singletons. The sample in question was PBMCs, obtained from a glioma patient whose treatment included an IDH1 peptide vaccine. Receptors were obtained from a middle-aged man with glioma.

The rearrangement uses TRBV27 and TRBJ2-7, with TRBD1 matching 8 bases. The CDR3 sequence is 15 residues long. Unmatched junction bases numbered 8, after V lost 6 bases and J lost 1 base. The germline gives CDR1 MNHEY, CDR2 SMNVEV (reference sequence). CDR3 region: CASRLGTGLSYEQYF. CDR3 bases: TGTGCCAGCAGACTAGGGACAGGACTGTCCTACGAGCAGTACTTC.

As DNA, the CDR3 is TGTGCCATCAGTGAGGGACAGCCCAATCAGCCCCAGCATTTT. Residues: CAISEGQPNQPQHF. The gene calls are TRBV10-3 and TRBJ1-5; D perhaps matches TRBD1 (6 bases). The CDR3 is made up of 14 amino acids. Germline CDR1 reads ENHRY; CDR2 reads SYGVKD. Trimming left V 2 bases short and J 3 bases short, with 8 bases between.

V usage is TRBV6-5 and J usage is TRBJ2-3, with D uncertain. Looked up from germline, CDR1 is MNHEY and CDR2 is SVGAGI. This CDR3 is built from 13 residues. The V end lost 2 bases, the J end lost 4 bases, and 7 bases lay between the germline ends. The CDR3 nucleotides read TGTGCCAGCAGTTACGGCGTCGCAGATACGCAGTATTTT. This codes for CASSYGVADTQYF.

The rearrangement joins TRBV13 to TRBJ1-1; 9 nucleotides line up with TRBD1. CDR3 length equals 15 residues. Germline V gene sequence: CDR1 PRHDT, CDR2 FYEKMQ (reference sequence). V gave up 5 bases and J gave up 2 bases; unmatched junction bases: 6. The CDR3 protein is CASSTDRGGNTEAFF. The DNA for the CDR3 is TGTGCCAGCAGCACGGACAGGGGCGGAAACACTGAAGCTTTCTTT.

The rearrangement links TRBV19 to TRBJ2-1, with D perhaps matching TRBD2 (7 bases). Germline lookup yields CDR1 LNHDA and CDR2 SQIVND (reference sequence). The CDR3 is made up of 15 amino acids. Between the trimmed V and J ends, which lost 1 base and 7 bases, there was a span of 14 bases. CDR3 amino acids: CASSIAGGLGNEQFF. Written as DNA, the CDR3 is TGTGCCAGTAGTATAGCGGGGGGCCTGGGGAATGAGCAGTTCTTC.

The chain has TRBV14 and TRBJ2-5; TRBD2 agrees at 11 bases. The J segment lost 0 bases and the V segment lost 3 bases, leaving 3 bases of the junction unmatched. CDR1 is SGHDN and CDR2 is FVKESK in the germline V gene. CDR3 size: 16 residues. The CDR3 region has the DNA TGTGCCAGCAGCCAGCCGACTAGCGGGAACCAAGAGACCCAGTACTTC. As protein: CASSQPTSGNQETQYF.

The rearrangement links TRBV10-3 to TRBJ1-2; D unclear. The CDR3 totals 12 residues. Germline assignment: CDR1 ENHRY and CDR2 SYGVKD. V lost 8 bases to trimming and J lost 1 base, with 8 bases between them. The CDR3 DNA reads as TGTGCCATCTCCCCGGGTAACTATGGCTACACCTTC. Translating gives CAISPGNYGYTF.

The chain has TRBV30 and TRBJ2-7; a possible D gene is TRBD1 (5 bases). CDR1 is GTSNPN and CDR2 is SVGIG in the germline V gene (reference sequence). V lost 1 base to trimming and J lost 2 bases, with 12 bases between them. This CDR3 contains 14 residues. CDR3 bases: TGTGCCTGGAGTGACACAGGAAACACCTACGAGCAGTACTTC. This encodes CAWSDTGNTYEQYF.

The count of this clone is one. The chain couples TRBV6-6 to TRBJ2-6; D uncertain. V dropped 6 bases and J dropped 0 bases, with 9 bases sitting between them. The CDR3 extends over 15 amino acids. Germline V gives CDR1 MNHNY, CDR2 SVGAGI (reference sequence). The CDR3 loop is CASSREPSGANVLTF. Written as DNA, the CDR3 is TGTGCCAGCAGCCGTGAGCCCTCTGGGGCCAACGTCCTGACTTTC.

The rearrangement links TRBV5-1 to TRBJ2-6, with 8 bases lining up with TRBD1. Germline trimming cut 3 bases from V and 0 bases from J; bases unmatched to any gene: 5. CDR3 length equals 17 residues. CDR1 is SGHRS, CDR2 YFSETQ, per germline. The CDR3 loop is CASSSGQGISGANVLTF. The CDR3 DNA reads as TGCGCCAGCAGCTCCGGACAGGGTATCTCTGGGGCCAACGTCCTGACTTTC.

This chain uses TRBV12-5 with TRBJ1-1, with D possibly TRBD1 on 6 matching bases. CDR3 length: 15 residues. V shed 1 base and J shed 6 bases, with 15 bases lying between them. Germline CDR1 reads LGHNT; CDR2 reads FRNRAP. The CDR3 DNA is TGTGCTAGTGGTTTGGAGAGGGCAGGGGAGCCTGAAGCTTTCTTT. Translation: CASGLERAGEPEAFF.

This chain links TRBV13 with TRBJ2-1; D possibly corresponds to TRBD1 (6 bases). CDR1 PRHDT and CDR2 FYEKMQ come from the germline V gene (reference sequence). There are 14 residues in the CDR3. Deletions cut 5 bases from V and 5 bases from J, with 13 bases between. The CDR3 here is CASSPGELNNEQFF. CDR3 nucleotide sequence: TGTGCCAGCAGCCCAGGGGAGCTAAACAATGAGCAGTTCTTC.

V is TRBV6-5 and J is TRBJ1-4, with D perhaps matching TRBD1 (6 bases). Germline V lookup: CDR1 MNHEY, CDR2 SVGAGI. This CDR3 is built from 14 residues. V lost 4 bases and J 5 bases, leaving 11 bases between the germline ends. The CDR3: CASSFLQGNEKLFF. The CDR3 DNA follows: TGTGCCAGCAGTTTTCTTCAGGGGAATGAAAAACTGTTTTTT.

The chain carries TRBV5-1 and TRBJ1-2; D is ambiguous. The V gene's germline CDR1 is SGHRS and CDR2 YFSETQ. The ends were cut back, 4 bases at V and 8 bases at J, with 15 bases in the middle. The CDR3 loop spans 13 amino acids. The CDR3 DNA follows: TGCGCCAGCAGCAATGATGGCAGCGGGGGCTACACCTTC. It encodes CASSNDGSGGYTF.

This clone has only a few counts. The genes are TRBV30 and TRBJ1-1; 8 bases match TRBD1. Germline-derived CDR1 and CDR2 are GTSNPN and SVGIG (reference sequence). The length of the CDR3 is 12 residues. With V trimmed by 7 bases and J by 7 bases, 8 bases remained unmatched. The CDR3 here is CASNRDRSEAFF. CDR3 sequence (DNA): TGTGCCTCCAACCGGGACAGGAGTGAAGCTTTCTTT.

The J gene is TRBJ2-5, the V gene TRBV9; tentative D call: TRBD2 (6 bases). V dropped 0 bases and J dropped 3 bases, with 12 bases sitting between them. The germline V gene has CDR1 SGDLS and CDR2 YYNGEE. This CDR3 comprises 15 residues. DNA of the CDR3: TGTGCCAGCAGCGTAGCTGGGCGGGGTGAAGAGACCCAGTACTTC. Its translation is CASSVAGRGEETQYF.

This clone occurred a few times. The CDR3 DNA sequence: TGTGCCAGCAGCATCTACCCGGGTCCGGAGGAGACCCAGTACTTC. Its translation is CASSIYPGPEETQYF. This rearrangement joins TRBV9 to TRBJ2-5; the D is unclear. The germline V gene encodes CDR1 SGDLS and CDR2 YYNGEE. The CDR3 totals 15 residues. Trimming stripped 4 bases from V and 5 bases from J, with 18 bases between.

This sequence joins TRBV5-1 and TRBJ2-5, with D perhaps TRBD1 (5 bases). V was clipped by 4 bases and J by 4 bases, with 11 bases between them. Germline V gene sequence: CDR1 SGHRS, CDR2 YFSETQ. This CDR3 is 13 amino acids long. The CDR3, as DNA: TGCGCCAGCAGCCCTAACCAGGGAGAGACCCAGTACTTC. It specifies CASSPNQGETQYF.

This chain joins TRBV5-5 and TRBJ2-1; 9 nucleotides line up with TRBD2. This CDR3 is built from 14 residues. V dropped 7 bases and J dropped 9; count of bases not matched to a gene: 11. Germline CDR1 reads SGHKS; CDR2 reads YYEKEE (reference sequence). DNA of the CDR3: TGTGCCAGCTTCCTTGGCCATAGCGGGGGTGAGCAGTTCTTC. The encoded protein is CASFLGHSGGEQFF.

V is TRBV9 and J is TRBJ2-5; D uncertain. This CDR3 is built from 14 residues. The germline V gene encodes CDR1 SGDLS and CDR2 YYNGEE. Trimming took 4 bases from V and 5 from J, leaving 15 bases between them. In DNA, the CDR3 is TGTGCCAGCAGCTTGGGTCTCCTCCAGGAGACCCAGTACTTC. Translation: CASSLGLLQETQYF.

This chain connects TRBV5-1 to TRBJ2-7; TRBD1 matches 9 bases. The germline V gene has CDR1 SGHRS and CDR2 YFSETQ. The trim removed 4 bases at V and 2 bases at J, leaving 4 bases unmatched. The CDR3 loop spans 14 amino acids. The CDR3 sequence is CASSTGQGTYEQYF. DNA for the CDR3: TGCGCCAGCAGCACTGGACAGGGGACCTACGAGCAGTACTTC. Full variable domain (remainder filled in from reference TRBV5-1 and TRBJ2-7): KAGVTQTPRYLIKTRGQQVTLSCSPISGHRSVSWYQQTPGQGLQFLFEYFSETQRNKGNFPGRFSGRQFSNSRSEMNVSTLELGDSALYLCASSTGQGTYEQYFGPGTRLTVT.

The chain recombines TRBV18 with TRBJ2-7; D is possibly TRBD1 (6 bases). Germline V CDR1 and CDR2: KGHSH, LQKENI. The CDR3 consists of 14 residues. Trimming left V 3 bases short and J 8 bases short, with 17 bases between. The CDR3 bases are TGTGCCAGCTCACCTTTGGACAGTGCTGGGCAGCAGTACTTC. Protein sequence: CASSPLDSAGQQYF.

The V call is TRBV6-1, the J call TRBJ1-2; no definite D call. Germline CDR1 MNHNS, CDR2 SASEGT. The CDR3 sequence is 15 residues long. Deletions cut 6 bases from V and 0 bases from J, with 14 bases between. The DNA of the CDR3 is TGTGCCAGCAGCCTAGCGGAGATGACTAACTATGGCTACACCTTC. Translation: CASSLAEMTNYGYTF.

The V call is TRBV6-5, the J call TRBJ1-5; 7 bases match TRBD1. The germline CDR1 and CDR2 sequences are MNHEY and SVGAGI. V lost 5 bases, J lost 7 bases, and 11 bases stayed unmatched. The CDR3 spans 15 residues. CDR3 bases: TGTGCCAGCAGTACCGGGACAGATTTAAGGCAGCCCCAGCATTTT. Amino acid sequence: CASSTGTDLRQPQHF.

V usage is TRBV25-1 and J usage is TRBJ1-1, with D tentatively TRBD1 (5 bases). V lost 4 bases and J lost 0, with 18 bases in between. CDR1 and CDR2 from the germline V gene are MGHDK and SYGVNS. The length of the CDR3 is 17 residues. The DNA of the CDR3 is TGTGCCAGCAGTGGGGGTTGGACAAGGGGTATGAACACTGAAGCTTTCTTT. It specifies CASSGGWTRGMNTEAFF.